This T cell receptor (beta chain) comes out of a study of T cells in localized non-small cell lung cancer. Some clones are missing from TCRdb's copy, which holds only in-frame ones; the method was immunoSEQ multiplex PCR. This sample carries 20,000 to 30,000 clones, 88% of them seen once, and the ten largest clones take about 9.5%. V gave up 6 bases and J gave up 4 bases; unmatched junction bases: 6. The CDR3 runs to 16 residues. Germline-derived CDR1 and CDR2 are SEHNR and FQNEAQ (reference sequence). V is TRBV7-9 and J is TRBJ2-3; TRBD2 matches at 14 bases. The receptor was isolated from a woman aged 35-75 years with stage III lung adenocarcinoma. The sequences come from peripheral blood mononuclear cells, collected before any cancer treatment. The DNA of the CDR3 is TGTGCCAGCAGGACTAGCGGGAGGGCCGTCTCAGATACGCAGTATTTT. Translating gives CASRTSGRAVSDTQYF. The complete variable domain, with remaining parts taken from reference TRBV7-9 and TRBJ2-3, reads DTGVSQNPRHKITKRGQNVTFRCDPISEHNRLYWYRQTLGQGPEFLTYFQNEAQLEKSRLLSDRFSAERPKGSFSTLEIQRTEQGDSAMYLCASRTSGRAVSDTQYFGPGTRLTVL.